The clone carrying this TCR beta chain was found a few times. Its antigen remains unknown. The data derive from a study of T-cell memory formation after mild COVID-19. General study points: Second-wave clones with a day 37 peak had unconfirmed SARS-CoV-2 specificity. Clones contracting across day 15 to 85 had a balanced CD4/CD8 profile; later expanding clones leaned CD4+. Of the contracting clones, CD4+ ones lay mainly in CM and EM, and CD8+ ones in EMRA.

This CDR3 region has 16 residues. The germline gives CDR1 SGHTA, CDR2 FQGNSA. V lost 1 base to trimming and J lost 4 bases, with 16 bases between them. Via MiXCR, TCRdb re-called the 5' RACE reads, giving one row per CDR3 protein. In the table there are roughly 250,000 distinct CDR3 sequences, 15% to 20% of which are singletons. The clonotype originates from a man between 18 and 35 years old who had mild COVID-19 (a few samples of this study predate the infection). Cell type and time point are not known. The chain has TRBV7-2 and TRBJ1-2, with D maybe TRBD1 (5 bases). Sequencing was performed on PBMCs or a T cell subset sorted from them (not recorded which). CDR3 sequence: CASSLVAGRRVYGYTF. For the CDR3, the DNA is TGTGCCAGCAGCTTAGTCGCAGGGCGCCGGGTCTATGGCTACACCTTC.